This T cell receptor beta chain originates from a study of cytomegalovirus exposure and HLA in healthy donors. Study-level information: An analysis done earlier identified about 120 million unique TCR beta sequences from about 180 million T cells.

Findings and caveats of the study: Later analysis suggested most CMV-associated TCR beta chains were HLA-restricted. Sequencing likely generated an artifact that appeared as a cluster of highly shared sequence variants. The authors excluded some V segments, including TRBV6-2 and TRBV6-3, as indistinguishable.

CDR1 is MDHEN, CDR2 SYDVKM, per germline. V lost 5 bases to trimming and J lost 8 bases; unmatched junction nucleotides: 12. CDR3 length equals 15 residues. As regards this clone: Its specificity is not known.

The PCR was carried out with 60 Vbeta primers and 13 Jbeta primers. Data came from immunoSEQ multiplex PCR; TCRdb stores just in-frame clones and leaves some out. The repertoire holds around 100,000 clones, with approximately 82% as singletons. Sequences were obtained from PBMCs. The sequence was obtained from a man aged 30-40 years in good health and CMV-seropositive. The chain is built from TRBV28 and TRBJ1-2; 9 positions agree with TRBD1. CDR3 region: CASSPPGQGMGGYTF. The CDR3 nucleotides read TGTGCCAGCAGTCCTCCGGGACAGGGAATGGGAGGCTACACCTTC.